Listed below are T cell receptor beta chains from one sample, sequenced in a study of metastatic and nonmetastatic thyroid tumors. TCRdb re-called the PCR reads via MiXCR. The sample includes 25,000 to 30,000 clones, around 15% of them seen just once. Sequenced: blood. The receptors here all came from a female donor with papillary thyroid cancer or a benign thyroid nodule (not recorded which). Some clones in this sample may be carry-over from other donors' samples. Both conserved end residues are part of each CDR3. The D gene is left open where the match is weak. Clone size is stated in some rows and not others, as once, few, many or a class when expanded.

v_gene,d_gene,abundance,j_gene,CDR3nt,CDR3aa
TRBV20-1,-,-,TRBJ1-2,TGCAGTGCTAGAGAACAGGTGAACTATGGCTACACCTTC,CSAREQVNYGYTF
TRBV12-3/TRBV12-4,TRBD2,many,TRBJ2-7,TGTGCCAGCTCTTGGGGGGGGACCCCAAAGCAGTACTTC,CASSWGGTPKQYF
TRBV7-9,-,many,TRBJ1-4,TGTGCCAGCAGTCGGGGGGCAGGCGCAACTAATGAAAAACTGTTTTTT,CASSRGAGATNEKLFF
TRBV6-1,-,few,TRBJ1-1,TGTGCCGGCATTAAAGGGGCTGAAGCTTTCTTT,CAGIKGAEAFF
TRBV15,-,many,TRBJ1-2,TGTGCCACCAGCAGAGATCTTGGAGGGCAAGGCTACACCTTC,CATSRDLGGQGYTF
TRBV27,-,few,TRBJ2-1,TGTGCCAGCAGTGTCCACAGGGTGCGCCCCTACAATGAGCAGTTCTTC,CASSVHRVRPYNEQFF
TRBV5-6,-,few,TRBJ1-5,TGTGCCAGCAGCTTGGCCCCGGATGTGCAGCCCCAGCATTTT,CASSLAPDVQPQHF
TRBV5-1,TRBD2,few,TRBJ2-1,TGCGCCAGCAGCCTTATAGCGGGGGGCGGCTACAATGAGCAGTTCTTC,CASSLIAGGGYNEQFF
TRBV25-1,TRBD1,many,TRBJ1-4,TGTGCCAGCAGGGACAAGGACAGGGACCATGAAAAACTGTTTTTT,CASRDKDRDHEKLFF
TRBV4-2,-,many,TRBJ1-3,TGTGCCAGCAGCCACACTTCCGGGGATTCTGGAAACACCATATATTTT,CASSHTSGDSGNTIYF
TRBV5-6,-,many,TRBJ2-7,TGTGCCAGCAGCTTCGGCGCCAGGGGTAAATACGAGCAGTACTTC,CASSFGARGKYEQYF
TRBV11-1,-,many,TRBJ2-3,TGTGCCAGCAGCCGGAACGGCGGGGGCGTTTCTAGCACAGATACGCAGTATTTT,CASSRNGGGVSSTDTQYF
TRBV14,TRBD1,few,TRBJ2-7,TGTGCCAGCAGCCTACATAACACAGGGGTTATTGGGCAGTACTTC,CASSLHNTGVIGQYF
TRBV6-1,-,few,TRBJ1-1,TGTGCCAGCAGGAGCTCGACAGGGAACACTGAAGCTTTCTTT,CASRSSTGNTEAFF
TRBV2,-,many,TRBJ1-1,TGTGCCAGCAGTGGGGTAACAGCGAACACTGAAGCTTTCTTT,CASSGVTANTEAFF
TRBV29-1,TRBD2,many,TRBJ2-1,TGCAGCGTCCAACTTACTAGCGGGGTCTACAATGAGCAGTTCTTC,CSVQLTSGVYNEQFF
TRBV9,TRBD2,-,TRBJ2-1,TGTGCCAGCAGCGTAGGGTTAGCGGGAGGCTATGAGCAGTTCTTC,CASSVGLAGGYEQFF
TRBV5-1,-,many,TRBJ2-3,TGCGCCAGCAGCTTGGATGGGTCCGGGGATACGCAGTATTTT,CASSLDGSGDTQYF
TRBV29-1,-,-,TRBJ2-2,TGCAGCGTTGAGGCTGGCACCGGGGAGCTGTTTTTT,CSVEAGTGELFF
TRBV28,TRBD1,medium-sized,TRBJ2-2,TGTGCCAGCGGACCGGACAGGGTCTACACCGGGGAGCTGTTTTTT,CASGPDRVYTGELFF
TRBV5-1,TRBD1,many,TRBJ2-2,TGCGCCAGCAGCGAGGACAGGGGTAACTCCGGGGAGCTGTTTTTT,CASSEDRGNSGELFF
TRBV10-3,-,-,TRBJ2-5,TGTGCCATCAGTGAGGGGGGAGTAAGTGAGACCCAGTACTTC,CAISEGGVSETQYF
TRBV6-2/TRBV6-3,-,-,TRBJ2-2,TGTGCCAGCAGTCGGACGGAGAGCACCGTGGAGCTGTTTTTT,CASSRTESTVELFF
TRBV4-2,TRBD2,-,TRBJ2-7,TGTGCCAGCAGCCAAATGCCGCGGGAGTCCTTATTCTACGAGCAGTACTTC,CASSQMPRESLFYEQYF
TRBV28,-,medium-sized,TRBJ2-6,TGTGCCAGCGGAGGGGGCGTATCTGGGGCCAACGTCCTGACTTTC,CASGGGVSGANVLTF
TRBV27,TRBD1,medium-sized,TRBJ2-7,TGTGCCAGCAGTCTCCATTTCGGGACAGGACCCTACGAGCAGTACTTC,CASSLHFGTGPYEQYF
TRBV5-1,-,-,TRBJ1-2,TGCGCCAGCAACCCAGGGAGCAGTTACTATGGCTACGCCTTC,CASNPGSSYYGYAF
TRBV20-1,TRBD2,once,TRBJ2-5,TGCAGTGCTGAAGCGCGGGGGTCAGAGACCCAGTACTTC,CSAEARGSETQYF
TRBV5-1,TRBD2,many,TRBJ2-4,TGCGCCAGCAGCTCGGGGGGGACCGACAAAAACATTCAGTACTTC,CASSSGGTDKNIQYF
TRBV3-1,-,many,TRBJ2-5,TGTGCCAGCCTCCTGTTGGGGGAGGCAGAGACCCAGTACTTC,CASLLLGEAETQYF
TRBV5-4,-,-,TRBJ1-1,TGTGCCAGCAGCTTTAGGGGTTTCGGGACTGAAGCTTTCTTT,CASSFRGFGTEAFF
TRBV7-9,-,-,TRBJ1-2,TGTGCCAGCAGCTTACTTCTCGAGGGTAACTATGGCTACACCTTC,CASSLLLEGNYGYTF
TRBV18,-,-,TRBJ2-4,TGTGCCAGCTCACCACCGGACGGCAACATTCAGTACTTC,CASSPPDGNIQYF
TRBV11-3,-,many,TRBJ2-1,TGTGCCAGCAGCTTAGTGTTGGGCGGCCCCTCGGGTAATGAGCAGTTCTTC,CASSLVLGGPSGNEQFF
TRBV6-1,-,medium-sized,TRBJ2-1,TGTGCCAGCAGTGAACGGTGGGAGCAGTTCTTC,CASSERWEQFF
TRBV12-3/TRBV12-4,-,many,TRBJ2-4,TGTGCCAGCAGTCCAACCGGGATAAACATTCAGTACTTC,CASSPTGINIQYF
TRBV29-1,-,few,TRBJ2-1,TGCAGCGTTGGCCATAATGAGCAGTTCTTC,CSVGHNEQFF
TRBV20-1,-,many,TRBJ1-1,TGCAGTGCTAGACCCTTTGGGAACACTGAAGCTTTCTTT,CSARPFGNTEAFF
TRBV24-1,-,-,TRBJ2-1,TGTGCCACCAGTGATTTCGTAGAGCAGTTCTTC,CATSDFVEQFF
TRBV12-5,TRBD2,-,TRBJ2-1,TGTGCTAGTGGTTTTGACGGGCTAGCGGGGCTCTCCTACAATGGGCAGTTCTTC,CASGFDGLAGLSYNGQFF
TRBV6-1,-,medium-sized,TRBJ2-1,TGTGCCAGCAGGACCTACAATGAGCAGTTCTTC,CASRTYNEQFF